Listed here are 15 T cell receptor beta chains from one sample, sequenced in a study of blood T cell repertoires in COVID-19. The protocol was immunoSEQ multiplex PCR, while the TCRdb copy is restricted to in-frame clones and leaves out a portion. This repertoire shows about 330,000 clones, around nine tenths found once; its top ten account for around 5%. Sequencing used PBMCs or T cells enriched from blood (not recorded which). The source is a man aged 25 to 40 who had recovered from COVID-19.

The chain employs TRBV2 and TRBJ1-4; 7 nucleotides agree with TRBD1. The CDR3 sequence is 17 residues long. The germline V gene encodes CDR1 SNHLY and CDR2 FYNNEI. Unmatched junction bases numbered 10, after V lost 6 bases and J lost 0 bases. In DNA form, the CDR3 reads TGTGCCAGCAGGGGACAGTTTGGTTATGCAACTAATGAAAAACTGTTTTTT. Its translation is CASRGQFGYATNEKLFF.

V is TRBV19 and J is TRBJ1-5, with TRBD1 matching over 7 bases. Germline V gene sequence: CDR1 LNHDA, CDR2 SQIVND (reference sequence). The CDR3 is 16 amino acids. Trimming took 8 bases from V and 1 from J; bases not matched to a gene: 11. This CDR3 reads CASGWTGSRSNQPQHF. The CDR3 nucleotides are TGTGCCAGTGGGTGGACAGGATCAAGGAGCAATCAGCCCCAGCATTTT.

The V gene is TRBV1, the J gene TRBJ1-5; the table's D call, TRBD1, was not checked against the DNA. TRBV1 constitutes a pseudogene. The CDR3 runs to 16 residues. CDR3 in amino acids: CTSSHTGTEANQPQHF. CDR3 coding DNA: TGCACCAGCAGCCATACCGGGACAGAGGCAAATCAGCCCCAGCATTTT.

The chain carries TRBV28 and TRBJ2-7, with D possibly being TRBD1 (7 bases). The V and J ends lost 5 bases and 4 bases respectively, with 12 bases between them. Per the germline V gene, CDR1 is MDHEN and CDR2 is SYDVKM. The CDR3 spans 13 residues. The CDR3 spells CASSGGTVYEQYF. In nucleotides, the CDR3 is TGTGCCAGCAGTGGCGGGACAGTTTACGAGCAGTACTTC.

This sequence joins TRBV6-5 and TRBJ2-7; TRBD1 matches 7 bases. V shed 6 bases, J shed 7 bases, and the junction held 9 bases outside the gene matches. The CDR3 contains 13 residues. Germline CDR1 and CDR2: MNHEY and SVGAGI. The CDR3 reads CASSETGLREQYF. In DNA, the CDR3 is TGTGCCAGCAGCGAGACAGGGCTGCGGGAGCAGTACTTC.

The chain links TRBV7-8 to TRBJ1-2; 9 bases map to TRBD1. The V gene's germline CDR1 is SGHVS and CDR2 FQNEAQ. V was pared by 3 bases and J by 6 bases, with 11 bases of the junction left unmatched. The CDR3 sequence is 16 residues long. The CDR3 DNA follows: TGTGCCAGCAGCTTTAATGGACAGGGGCCCAAGGATGGCTACACCTTC. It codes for CASSFNGQGPKDGYTF.

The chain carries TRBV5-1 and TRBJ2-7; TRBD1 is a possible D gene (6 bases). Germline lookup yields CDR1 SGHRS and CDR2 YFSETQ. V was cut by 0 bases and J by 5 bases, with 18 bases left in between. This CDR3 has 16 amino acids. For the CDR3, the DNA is TGCGCCAGCAGCTTGGGCCCCTGGGACACCGGGGACGAGCAGTACTTC. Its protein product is CASSLGPWDTGDEQYF.

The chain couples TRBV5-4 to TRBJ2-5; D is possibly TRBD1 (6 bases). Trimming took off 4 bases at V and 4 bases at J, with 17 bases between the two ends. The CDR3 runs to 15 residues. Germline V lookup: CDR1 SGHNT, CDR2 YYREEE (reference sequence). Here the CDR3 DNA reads TGTGCCAGCAGCCCACGGTTGGGGGCGACAGAGACCCAGTACTTC. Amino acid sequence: CASSPRLGATETQYF.

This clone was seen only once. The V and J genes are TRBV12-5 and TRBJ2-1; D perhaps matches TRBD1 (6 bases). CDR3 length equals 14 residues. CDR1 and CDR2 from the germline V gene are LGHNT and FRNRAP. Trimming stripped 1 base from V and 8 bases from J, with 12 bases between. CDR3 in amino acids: CASGLDPRGDEQFF. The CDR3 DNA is TGTGCTAGTGGTTTGGACCCCAGGGGAGATGAGCAGTTCTTC.

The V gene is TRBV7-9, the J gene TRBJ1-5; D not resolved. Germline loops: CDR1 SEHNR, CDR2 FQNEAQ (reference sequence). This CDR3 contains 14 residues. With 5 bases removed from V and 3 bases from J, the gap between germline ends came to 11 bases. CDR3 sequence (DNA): TGTGCCAGCAGCCCCACAGTTTCCAATCAGCCCCAGCATTTT. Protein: CASSPTVSNQPQHF.

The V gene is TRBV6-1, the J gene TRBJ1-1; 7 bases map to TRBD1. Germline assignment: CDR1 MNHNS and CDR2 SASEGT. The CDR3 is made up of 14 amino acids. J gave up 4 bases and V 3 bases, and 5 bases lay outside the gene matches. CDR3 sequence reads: CASSEGQRSTEAFF. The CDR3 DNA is TGTGCCAGCAGTGAGGGACAGAGGAGCACTGAAGCTTTCTTT.

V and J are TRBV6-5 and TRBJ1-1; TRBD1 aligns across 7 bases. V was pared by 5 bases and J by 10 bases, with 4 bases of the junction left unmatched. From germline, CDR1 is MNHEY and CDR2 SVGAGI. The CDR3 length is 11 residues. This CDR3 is CASSRQGRAFF. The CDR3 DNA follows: TGTGCCAGCAGTCGACAGGGTCGAGCTTTCTTT.

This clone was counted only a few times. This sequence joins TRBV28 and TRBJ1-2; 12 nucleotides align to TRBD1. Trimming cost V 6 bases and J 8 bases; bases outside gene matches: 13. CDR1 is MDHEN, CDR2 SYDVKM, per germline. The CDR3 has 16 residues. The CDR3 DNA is TGTGCCAGCAGCTCATATCCGGGACAGGGGGCGAGGGGCTACACCTTC. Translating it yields CASSSYPGQGARGYTF.

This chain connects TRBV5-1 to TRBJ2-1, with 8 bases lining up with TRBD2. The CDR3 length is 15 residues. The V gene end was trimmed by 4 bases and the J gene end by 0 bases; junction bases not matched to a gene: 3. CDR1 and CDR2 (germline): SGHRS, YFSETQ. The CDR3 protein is CASSRGGSSYNEQFF. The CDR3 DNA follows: TGCGCCAGCAGCCGCGGGGGGAGCTCCTACAATGAGCAGTTCTTC.

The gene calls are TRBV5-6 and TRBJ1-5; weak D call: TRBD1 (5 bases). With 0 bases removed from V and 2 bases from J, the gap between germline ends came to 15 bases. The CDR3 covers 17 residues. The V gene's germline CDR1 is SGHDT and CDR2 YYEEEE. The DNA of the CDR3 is TGTGCCAGCAGCTTGGCCTTTACAGGATTGGGCAATCAGCCCCAGCATTTT. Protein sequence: CASSLAFTGLGNQPQHF.